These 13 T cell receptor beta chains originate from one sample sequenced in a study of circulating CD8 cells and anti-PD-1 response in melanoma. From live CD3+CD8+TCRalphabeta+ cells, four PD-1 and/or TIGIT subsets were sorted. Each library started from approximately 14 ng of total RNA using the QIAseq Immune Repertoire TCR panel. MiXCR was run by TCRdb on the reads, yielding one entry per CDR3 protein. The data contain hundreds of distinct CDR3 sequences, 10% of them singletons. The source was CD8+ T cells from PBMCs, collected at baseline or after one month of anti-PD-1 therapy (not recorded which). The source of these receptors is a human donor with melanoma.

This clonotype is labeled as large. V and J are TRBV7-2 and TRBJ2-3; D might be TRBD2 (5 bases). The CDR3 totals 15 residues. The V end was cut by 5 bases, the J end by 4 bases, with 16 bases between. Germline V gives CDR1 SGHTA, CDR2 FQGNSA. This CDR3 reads CASSTLGGGPDTQYF. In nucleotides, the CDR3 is TGTGCCAGCAGCACGCTAGGTGGAGGCCCAGATACGCAGTATTTT.

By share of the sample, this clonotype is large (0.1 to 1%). In DNA, the CDR3 is TGTGCCAGCAGGGGACTAGCGGGGGGTCGGACCGGGGAGCTGTTTTTT. It translates to CASRGLAGGRTGELFF. The rearrangement joins TRBV2 to TRBJ2-2, with 15 bases that match TRBD2. The CDR3 has 16 residues. Germline CDR1 is SNHLY and CDR2 is FYNNEI. V shed 6 bases, J shed 5 bases, and the junction held 4 bases outside the gene matches.

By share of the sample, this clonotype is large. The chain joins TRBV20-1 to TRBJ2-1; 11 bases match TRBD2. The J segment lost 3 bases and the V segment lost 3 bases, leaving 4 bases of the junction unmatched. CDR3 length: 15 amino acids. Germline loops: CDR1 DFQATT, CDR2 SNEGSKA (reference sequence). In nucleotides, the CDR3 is TGCAGTGCTAGCCAACTAGCGGGGGACTACAATGAGCAGTTCTTC. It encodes CSASQLAGDYNEQFF.

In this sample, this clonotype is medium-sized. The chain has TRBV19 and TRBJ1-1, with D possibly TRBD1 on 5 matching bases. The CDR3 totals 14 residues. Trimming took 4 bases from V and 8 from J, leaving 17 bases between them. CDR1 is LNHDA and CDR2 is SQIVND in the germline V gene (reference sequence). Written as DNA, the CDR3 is TGTGCCAGTAGTAGGGGGACCGAAAACGCGGAAGCTTTCTTT. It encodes CASSRGTENAEAFF. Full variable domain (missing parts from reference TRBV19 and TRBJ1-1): DGGITQSPKYLFRKEGQNVTLSCEQNLNHDAMYWYRQDPGQGLRLIYYSQIVNDFQKGDIAEGYSVSREKKESFPLTVTSAQKNPTAFYLCASSRGTENAEAFFGQGTRLTVV.

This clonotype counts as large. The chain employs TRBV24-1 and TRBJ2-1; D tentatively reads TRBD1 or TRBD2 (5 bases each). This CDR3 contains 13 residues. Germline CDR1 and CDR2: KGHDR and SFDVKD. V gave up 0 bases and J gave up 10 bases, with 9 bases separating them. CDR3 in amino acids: CATSDLHGDEQFF. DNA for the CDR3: TGTGCCACCAGTGATTTGCACGGGGACGAGCAGTTCTTC.

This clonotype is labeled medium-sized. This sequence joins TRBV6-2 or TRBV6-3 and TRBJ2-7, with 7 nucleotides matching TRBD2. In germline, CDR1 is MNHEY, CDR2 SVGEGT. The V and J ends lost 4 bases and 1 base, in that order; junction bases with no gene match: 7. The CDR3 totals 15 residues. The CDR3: CASSSDLAESYEQYF. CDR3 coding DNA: TGTGCCAGCAGTTCAGATCTAGCGGAATCCTACGAGCAGTACTTC.

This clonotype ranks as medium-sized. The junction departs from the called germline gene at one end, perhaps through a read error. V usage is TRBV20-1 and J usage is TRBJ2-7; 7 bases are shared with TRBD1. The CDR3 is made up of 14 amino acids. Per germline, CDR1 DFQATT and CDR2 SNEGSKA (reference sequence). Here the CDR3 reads CSARGDRESSEQYF. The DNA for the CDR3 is TGCAGTGCTAGAGGCGACAGGGAGTCCTCCGAGCAGTACTTC.

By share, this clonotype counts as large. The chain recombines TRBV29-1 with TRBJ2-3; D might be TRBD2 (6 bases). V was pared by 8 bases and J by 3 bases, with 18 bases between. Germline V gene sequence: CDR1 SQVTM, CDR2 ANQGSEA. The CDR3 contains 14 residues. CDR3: CSPERREVTDTQYF. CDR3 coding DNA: TGCAGCCCCGAGAGGCGGGAAGTGACAGATACGCAGTATTTT.

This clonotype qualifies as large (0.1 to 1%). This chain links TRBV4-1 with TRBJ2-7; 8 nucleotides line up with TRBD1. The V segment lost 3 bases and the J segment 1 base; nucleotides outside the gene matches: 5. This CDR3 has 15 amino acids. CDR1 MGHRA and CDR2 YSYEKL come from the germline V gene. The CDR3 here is CASSHDHRGSYEQYF. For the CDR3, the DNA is TGCGCCAGCAGCCATGATCACAGGGGGTCCTACGAGCAGTACTTC.

CDR3 sequence: CASSMTGYNEQFF. DNA of the CDR3: TGTGCCAGTAGTATGACAGGCTACAATGAGCAGTTCTTC. The chain has TRBV19 and TRBJ2-1, with a weak D call TRBD1 (6 bases). The V gene's germline CDR1 is LNHDA and CDR2 SQIVND (reference sequence). The CDR3 is made up of 13 amino acids. V was trimmed by 3 bases and J by 3 bases, leaving 6 bases between them.

The CDR3 here is CSVAEGPETQYF. The CDR3 DNA reads TGCAGCGTTGCAGAGGGGCCGGAGACCCAGTACTTC. The rearrangement joins TRBV29-1 to TRBJ2-5; D may be TRBD1 or TRBD2 (5 bases each). Germline V CDR1 and CDR2: SQVTM, ANQGSEA. Trimming took 4 bases from V and 5 from J, leaving 11 bases between them. This CDR3 spans 12 amino acids.

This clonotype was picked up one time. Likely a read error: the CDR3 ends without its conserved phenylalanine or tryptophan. This chain's CDR3 is CASSLGRGSNEQFL. The CDR3 bases are TGTGCCAGCAGTTTGGGTCGGGGAAGCAATGAGCAGTTCCTC. The chain employs TRBV28 and TRBJ2-1; D may be TRBD2 (5 bases). CDR3 length: 14 residues. With 3 bases removed from V and 6 bases from J, the gap between germline ends came to 12 bases. CDR1 is MDHEN, CDR2 SYDVKM, per germline.

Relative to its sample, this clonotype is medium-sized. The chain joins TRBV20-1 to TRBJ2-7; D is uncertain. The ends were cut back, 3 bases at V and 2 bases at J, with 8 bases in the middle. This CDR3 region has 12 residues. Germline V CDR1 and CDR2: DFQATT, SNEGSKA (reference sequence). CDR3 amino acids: CSASEETYEQYF. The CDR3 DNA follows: TGCAGTGCTAGTGAGGAGACCTACGAGCAGTACTTC.